Listed below are T cell receptor beta chains from one sample, sequenced in a study of blood T cell repertoires in COVID-19. Repertoires were generated with immunoSEQ multiplex PCR, while TCRdb's copy carries only in-frame clones and drops some. The table records about 77,000 clones, approximately 80% of them present only once. Sample: peripheral blood. These receptors all come from a woman in her 70s with acute or convalescent COVID-19. Each CDR3 is given with its conserved first and last residue. The D gene is left open where the match is weak. Some rows have no size entry. The others give once, few or many, or a class for an expanded clone.

>.|.|TRBV7-2|TRBJ2-5|12
CASSSLGETQYF
TGTGCCAGCAGCTCATTGGGCGAGACCCAGTACTTC
>.|.|TRBV4-1|TRBJ1-2|15
CASSPSPAGNYGYTF
TGCGCCAGCAGCCCATCCCCAGCGGGAAACTATGGCTACACCTTC
>.|.|TRBV7-2|TRBJ1-5|14
CASSLEQGGQPQHF
TGTGCCAGCAGCTTAGAACAGGGTGGGCAGCCCCAGCATTTT
>.|.|TRBV7-9|TRBJ1-1|15
CASSRTTLMNTEAFF
TGTGCCAGCAGCCGAACGACACTTATGAACACTGAAGCTTTCTTT
>few|.|TRBV7-2|TRBJ2-5|13
CASSEQDEETQYF
TGTGCCAGCAGCGAACAGGACGAGGAGACCCAGTACTTC
>.|.|TRBV6-5|TRBJ1-2|14
CASSLKQGAYGYTF
TGTGCCAGCAGCCTTAAACAGGGTGCATATGGCTACACCTTC
>.|.|TRBV7-2|TRBJ2-5|14
CASSPGPPVETQYF
TGTGCCAGCAGCCCAGGCCCGCCCGTGGAGACCCAGTACTTC
>.|TRBD1|TRBV3-1/TRBV3-2|TRBJ1-4|17
CASSLWDRGLGNEKLFF
TGTGCCAGCAGCCTATGGGACAGGGGGCTAGGTAATGAAAAACTGTTTTTT
>.|TRBD1|TRBV5-5|TRBJ1-6|14
CASSTGQYNSPLHF
TGTGCCAGCAGCACGGGACAGTATAATTCACCCCTCCACTTT
>.|TRBD2|TRBV7-7|TRBJ2-1|14
CASSRAGGKNEQFF
TGTGCTAGCAGCCGAGCGGGGGGCAAGAATGAGCAGTTCTTC
>.|TRBD2|TRBV7-3|TRBJ2-3|16
CASSPSGGVRTDTQYF
TGTGCCAGCAGCCCGAGCGGGGGGGTGCGCACAGATACGCAGTATTTT
>.|.|TRBV7-9|TRBJ2-3|16
CASSLVTGGLTHTQYF
TGTGCCAGCAGCTTAGTTACGGGGGGCTTAACACATACGCAGTATTTT
>.|.|TRBV6-5|TRBJ2-5|15
CASSYRRGTRETQYF
TGTGCCAGCAGTTACCGCCGGGGGACTCGAGAGACCCAGTACTTC
>.|.|TRBV20-1|TRBJ2-7|11
CSASSLYEQYF
TGCAGTGCTAGCTCACTCTACGAGCAGTACTTC
>.|.|TRBV5-1|TRBJ1-2|13
CASSKERGYGYTF
TGCGCCAGCAGCAAGGAAAGGGGCTATGGCTACACCTTC
>.|.|TRBV7-2|TRBJ1-4|13
CASSLESSEKLFF
TGTGCCAGCAGCTTAGAAAGCTCAGAAAAACTGTTTTTT
>.|.|TRBV4-3|TRBJ2-7|14
CASSRRESSYEQYF
TGCGCCAGCAGCCGTCGGGAGAGCTCCTACGAGCAGTACTTC
>.|TRBD2|TRBV5-6|TRBJ2-5|17
CASSSHRLAGNQETQYF
TGTGCCAGCAGCTCACATAGACTAGCGGGGAACCAAGAGACCCAGTACTTC
>.|TRBD1|TRBV19|TRBJ1-1|15
CASSSGTGLNTEAFF
TGTGCCAGTAGTTCGGGGACAGGGCTGAACACTGAAGCTTTCTTT
>.|.|TRBV5-1|TRBJ1-2|12
CASSLDTDGYTF
TGCGCCAGCAGCTTGGATACGGATGGCTACACCTTC